Listed below are T cell receptor beta chains from one sample, sequenced in a study of T-cell memory formation after mild COVID-19. From the 5' RACE reads, TCRdb called clonotypes with MiXCR, one entry per CDR3 protein. The sample contains approximately 350,000 distinct CDR3 sequences, 28% of which appear only once. What was sequenced was PBMCs or a T cell subset sorted from them (not recorded which). These receptors were obtained from an adult woman who had mild COVID-19 (a few samples of this study predate the infection). Cell type and time point are not known. CDR3s include the opening cysteine and the closing phenylalanine or tryptophan. Fields, in order: J gene, D gene, V gene, clone size, CDR3 DNA, CDR3 protein. D genes are given only for firm matches. Only part of the rows carry a size: once, few, many, or a class if the clone is expanded.

TRBJ2-7	TRBD2	TRBV10-3	NA	TGTGCCATCAGTGAGCCGACTAGCGGGGGATACGAGCAGTACTTC	CAISEPTSGGYEQYF
TRBJ2-3	NA	TRBV5-1	many	TGCGCCAGCAGCCGGACTATCCCAGATACGCAGTATTTT	CASSRTIPDTQYF
TRBJ2-5	NA	TRBV5-6	NA	TGTGCCAGCAGCCCCGATTTTCAGGAGACCCAGTACTTC	CASSPDFQETQYF
TRBJ1-2	NA	TRBV24-1	once	TGTGCCACCAGTGATTCTGAGAGCTATGGCTACACCTTC	CATSDSESYGYTF
TRBJ2-2	TRBD1	TRBV29-1	NA	TGCAGCGTTGATCCTCAGGGGGCTGGCACCGGGGAGCTGTTTTTT	CSVDPQGAGTGELFF
TRBJ2-3	NA	TRBV6-6	few	TGTGCCAGCAGTCGCGGACGCGGTAGCACAGATACGCAGTATTTT	CASSRGRGSTDTQYF
TRBJ1-5	NA	TRBV30	NA	TGTGCCTGGAGTGTACTAGGGGGAGATAGCAATCAGCCCCAGCATTTT	CAWSVLGGDSNQPQHF
TRBJ2-1	TRBD2	TRBV4-3	few	TGCGCCAGCAGCCCCTGGAATAGCGGGGGGGATGAGCAGTTCTTC	CASSPWNSGGDEQFF
TRBJ1-2	NA	TRBV4-1	few	TGCGCCAGCAGCCAAGGACAAGGTATTAACTATGGCTACACCTTC	CASSQGQGINYGYTF
TRBJ2-7	NA	TRBV19	few	TGTGCCAGTAGTATCCAAGGGGAAACGGCGCAGTACTTC	CASSIQGETAQYF
TRBJ2-7	NA	TRBV9	NA	TGTGCCAGCAGCGTAGCCGGGGGTCCCTCCTACGAGCAGTACTTC	CASSVAGGPSYEQYF
TRBJ2-7	NA	TRBV3-1	many	TGTGCCAGCAGCCGGACCCGATACGAGCAGTACTTC	CASSRTRYEQYF
TRBJ2-1	TRBD2	TRBV7-2	NA	TGTGCCAGCAGCCGGACTAGGGATGAGCAGTTCTTC	CASSRTRDEQFF
TRBJ2-3	NA	TRBV5-1	NA	TGCGCCAGCAGGGGGGCGGAAGATACGCAGTATTTT	CASRGAEDTQYF
TRBJ2-2	TRBD1	TRBV7-3	few	TGTGCCAGCAGCTTACACAGGGGCTCCAACACCGGGGAGCTGTTTTTT	CASSLHRGSNTGELFF
TRBJ2-1	NA	TRBV6-5	few	TGTGCCAGCAGTTACGGCGTTGGGGGAATGGAGCAGTTCTTC	CASSYGVGGMEQFF
TRBJ2-7	NA	TRBV25-1	few	TGTGCCAGCAGCACCAGGGCCTACGAGCAGTACTTC	CASSTRAYEQYF
TRBJ2-5	NA	TRBV7-9	NA	TGTGCCAGCACCCCTCTGCGGGCGCCGACCCAGTACTTC	CASTPLRAPTQYF
TRBJ1-1	NA	TRBV20-1	NA	TGCAGTGCTAGAGAAGTGGGGGCTGGGACTGAAGCTTTCTTT	CSAREVGAGTEAFF
TRBJ2-3	NA	TRBV19	NA	TGTGCCAGTAGGGGCCTAGATACGCAGTATTTT	CASRGLDTQYF
TRBJ2-2	NA	TRBV7-3	NA	TGTGCCAGCACCTTTTCGGGCGGGGAGCTGTTTTTT	CASTFSGGELFF
TRBJ2-7	NA	TRBV4-2	few	TGTGCCAGCAGCCAAAGTCGTCAGGGCGGCTACGAGCAGTACTTC	CASSQSRQGGYEQYF
TRBJ2-3	NA	TRBV12-3/TRBV12-4	few	TGTGCCAGCTTGACGGGCCTACACGAGAATACGCAGTATTTT	CASLTGLHENTQYF
TRBJ2-7	NA	TRBV5-1	NA	TGCGCCAGCAGCTTGCCTAGCAGTAACGAGCAGTACTTC	CASSLPSSNEQYF
TRBJ1-3	NA	TRBV24-1	few	TGTGCCACCAGTGACCCTGCACTCTCTGGAAACACCATATATTTT	CATSDPALSGNTIYF
TRBJ2-6	TRBD2	TRBV5-1	NA	TGCGCCAGCAGCTTGGGGCGGGGGAAACCTGGGGCCAACGTCCTGACTTTC	CASSLGRGKPGANVLTF
TRBJ2-3	TRBD2	TRBV5-4	NA	TGTGCCAGCAGCTTTAGCGGGGACCCGGGGGATACGCAGTATTTT	CASSFSGDPGDTQYF
TRBJ2-5	NA	TRBV12-3/TRBV12-4	NA	TGTGCCAGCGGTGGAGGACGGCAACTTATCCAAGAGACCCAGTACTTC	CASGGGRQLIQETQYF
TRBJ2-7	TRBD2	TRBV4-2	NA	TGTGCCAGCAGCCAATTAGGACTAGCAGACCAATACGAGCAGTACTTC	CASSQLGLADQYEQYF
TRBJ2-1	NA	TRBV11-3	few	TGTGCCAGCAGCTTAGATGGGACCGAGTACAATGAGCAGTTCTTC	CASSLDGTEYNEQFF
TRBJ1-6	NA	TRBV12-3/TRBV12-4	few	TGTGCCAGCAGCTCAGGGTCACCCCTCCACTTT	CASSSGSPLHF
TRBJ1-2	TRBD1	TRBV29-1	few	TGCAGCGCAAAGATCGGTGGGACAGGGGGCTATGGCTACACCTTC	CSAKIGGTGGYGYTF
TRBJ2-1	TRBD2	TRBV20-1	few	TGCAGTGCTAGAAGACTAGCGGGGGAATACAATGAGCAGTTCTTC	CSARRLAGEYNEQFF
TRBJ2-3	NA	TRBV29-1	NA	TGCAGCGTTGAAGTCGGGGCAGATACGCAGTATTTT	CSVEVGADTQYF
TRBJ2-5	TRBD1	TRBV5-6	few	TGTGCCAGCAGCTTCAGAGGGGGCTTGGAGACCCAGTACTTC	CASSFRGGLETQYF
TRBJ2-7	TRBD1	TRBV5-1	NA	TGCGCCAGCAGCTTGGTGGGACAGGGGGCAAGGGAGCAGTACTTC	CASSLVGQGAREQYF
TRBJ2-1	NA	TRBV6-2/TRBV6-3	few	TGTGCCAGCCTAAGGGGCGGCTCCTACAATGAGCAGTTCTTC	CASLRGGSYNEQFF
TRBJ2-5	NA	TRBV24-1	NA	TGTGCCACCAGTAAGACAGCACCCGAAGAGACCCAGTACTTC	CATSKTAPEETQYF
TRBJ2-5	TRBD1	TRBV7-8	few	TGTGCCAGCAGCTTAAGTGGACAGGGTCAGACCCAGTACTTC	CASSLSGQGQTQYF
TRBJ1-2	NA	TRBV20-1	NA	TGCAGTGCTACAGGACCCGCGGGACATGGCTACACCTTC	CSATGPAGHGYTF
TRBJ2-2	NA	TRBV5-1	few	TGCGCCAGCAGCTTGGCAGGGGCGGCGAACACCGGGGAGCTGTTTTTT	CASSLAGAANTGELFF
TRBJ1-1	NA	TRBV18	NA	TGTGCCAGCTCACCCGGGGACACTTCGAACACTGAAGCTTTCTTT	CASSPGDTSNTEAFF
TRBJ1-5	NA	TRBV5-6	NA	TGTGCCAGCAGCTTTTCCTCCGTTAGCAATCAGCCCCAGCATTTT	CASSFSSVSNQPQHF
TRBJ1-1	NA	TRBV7-3	many	TGTGCCAGCAGCTTGACAGATCTTGGGAACACTGAAGCTTTCTTT	CASSLTDLGNTEAFF
TRBJ1-2	TRBD1	TRBV29-1	few	TGCAGCGTGGAGGGACAGGGTATCTATGGCTACACCTTC	CSVEGQGIYGYTF
TRBJ1-2	NA	TRBV11-3	NA	TGTGCCAGCAGCCCACGGACTAACTATGGCTACACCTTC	CASSPRTNYGYTF
TRBJ1-1	NA	TRBV4-1	NA	TGCGCCAGCAGCACTTTGGGCACTGAAGCTTTCTTT	CASSTLGTEAFF
TRBJ1-6	TRBD1	TRBV7-9	few	TGTGCCAGCAGCTTAGATGGGACAGTGGGAAATTCACCCCTCCACTTT	CASSLDGTVGNSPLHF
TRBJ2-7	NA	TRBV12-3/TRBV12-4	NA	TGTGCCAGCGGGAAGGGGGTTGGCTACGAGCAGTACTTC	CASGKGVGYEQYF
TRBJ2-7	TRBD1	TRBV19	NA	TGTGCCAGTAGTATCGGGACAGGGGACTACGAGCAGTACTTC	CASSIGTGDYEQYF
TRBJ2-1	TRBD2	TRBV5-1	NA	TGCGCCAGCAGCGTAAACCTAGCGGGACCCGACAATGAGCAGTTCTTC	CASSVNLAGPDNEQFF
TRBJ1-5	NA	TRBV11-2	few	TGTGCCAGCAGCTTAGTACAGGGTAGCGATCAGCCCCAGCATTTT	CASSLVQGSDQPQHF
TRBJ2-5	NA	TRBV27	NA	TGTGCCAGCAGTGTGGGGATGCTCCAAGAGACCCAGTACTTC	CASSVGMLQETQYF
TRBJ2-1	NA	TRBV2	few	TGTGCCAGCAGTGATACTCGAGGGTCCTACAATGAGCAGTTCTTC	CASSDTRGSYNEQFF
TRBJ2-2	TRBD2	TRBV7-2	few	TGTGCCAGCAGCTTCCTGCTTAGCGGGAGAACCTTAGACACCGGGGAGCTGTTTTTT	CASSFLLSGRTLDTGELFF